The clone carrying this TCR beta chain was picked up one time. CD8 cells regarded as naive lacked CD45RO, were positively chosen for CCR7, and omitted terminally differentiated effector memory CD45RA+ cells. Participating donors were healthy, HIV-negative adults free of recent acute infections or vaccinations. Those who donated, Caucasian adults without exception, all lived in Nashville, Tennessee. The data originate from a study of shared clonotypes between healthy human individuals. The V segment lost 4 bases and the J segment 6 bases; nucleotides outside the gene matches: 16. Germline V lookup: CDR1 LGHNT, CDR2 FRNRAP. The CDR3 is 17 amino acids. Evenly divided among several immunoSEQ plates was the genomic DNA of each subset. This table comes from immunoSEQ multiplex PCR, and its TCRdb copy is limited to in-frame clones, with some not included. The table shows 1.5 million to 2.5 million clones, with about 95% occurring only once.

Sequencing was performed on naive CD8+ T cells sorted from blood. This receptor was taken from a man between 18 and 35 years old in good health. This chain uses TRBV12-5 with TRBJ2-3; 7 bases agree with TRBD2. This chain's CDR3 is CASGYALGAGRGDTQYF. DNA of the CDR3: TGTGCTAGTGGTTACGCTTTAGGAGCGGGACGAGGTGATACGCAGTATTTT.